This TCR beta chain was sequenced for a study of Ad26.COV2.S vaccination and SARS-CoV-2 variants. Study-wide background: Ad26.COV2.S, an intramuscular injection, was given once or twice 56 days apart.

Treatment in this sample: 19 received Ad26.COV2.S at low or high dose, single or two shots; about five received placebo; per-sample allocation not given. Samples were taken on day 63 after the first vaccine or placebo injection. The CDR3 totals 14 residues. V was trimmed by 4 bases and J by 4 bases, leaving 13 bases between them. Per germline, CDR1 SGHTA and CDR2 FQGNSA. Generated by immunoSEQ multiplex PCR, the TCRdb table keeps only in-frame clones and is missing some. The sample carries some 480,000 clones, roughly 89% recorded once. V gene TRBV7-2 combines with J gene TRBJ1-2; tentatively, D is TRBD1 (6 bases). This sample comprised peripheral blood, obtained in a trial of Ad26.COV2.S vaccine versus placebo. The TCR was taken from a person aged 18-65 years who received the Ad26.COV2.S COVID-19 vaccine or a placebo. The CDR3 region has the DNA TGTGCCAGCAGCTCCAACAGGGCTGTCTATGGCTACACCTTC. Encoded protein: CASSSNRAVYGYTF. The variable domain in full, completed from reference TRBV7-2 and TRBJ1-2, reads GAGVSQSPSNKVTEKGKDVELRCDPISGHTALYWYRQSLGQGLEFLIYFQGNSAPDKSGLPSDRFSAERTGGSVSTLTIQRTQQEDSAVYLCASSSNRAVYGYTFGSGTRLTVV.